Each of the 7 T cell receptor beta chains below was sequenced from the same sample in a study of Tregs in tolerant kidney transplant recipients. Only in-frame clones appear in the TCRdb table, and some are missing; sequencing was by immunoSEQ multiplex PCR. Among about 840 clones listed, 43% were seen once. These receptors lack a known antigen. Sequencing used Tregs from blood cultured with allogeneic cells, obtained before the transplant. The receptors stem from a human patient who received a combined kidney and bone marrow transplant.

The chain carries TRBV29-1 and TRBJ2-6; no firm D call. The length of the CDR3 is 18 residues. Trimming shortened V by 5 bases and J by 5 bases, and 25 bases separated the two germline ends. Germline V gene sequence: CDR1 SQVTM, CDR2 ANQGSEA. In DNA form, the CDR3 reads TGCAGCGTTTGGCAAATACTAAGCATACAAAGTCGGGCCAACGTCCTGACTTTC. This translates into CSVWQILSIQSRANVLTF.

This clone was seen a few times. One base separates it from a far larger clone, so it is likely a read error. The rearrangement uses TRBV6-6 and TRBJ1-3; unclear D gene. This CDR3 has 14 residues. The germline gives CDR1 MNHNY, CDR2 SVGAGI (reference sequence). The CDR3, as DNA: TGTGCCAGCACCGGCCTTTATGCGGGAAACACCTTATATTTT. Its translation is CASTGLYAGNTLYF.

This clone was detected only a few times. The rearrangement joins TRBV11-3 to TRBJ2-7, with D uncertain. Trimming cost V 4 bases and J 6 bases, with 10 bases left between them. This CDR3 has 12 residues. Germline V gene lookup returns CDR1 SGHNT and CDR2 YENEEA. CDR3 sequence reads: CASSYLVSEQYF. As DNA, the CDR3 is TGTGCCAGCAGCTACCTAGTTTCCGAGCAGTACTTC.

This clone showed up just a few times. This clone may be a read error of a much larger clone one base away. The V gene is TRBV7-8, the J gene TRBJ2-2; 9 bases line up with TRBD2. J was trimmed by 4 bases and V by 1 base; bases with no gene match: 4. The germline gives CDR1 SGHVS, CDR2 FQNEAQ. This CDR3 contains 16 residues. The CDR3 region is CASSLGAGGATGELFF. The CDR3 DNA is TGTGCCAGCAGCTTAGGGGCGGGGGGGGCCACCGGGGAGCTGTTTTTT.

This clone was counted a single time. The chain uses TRBV4-3 and TRBJ2-3; possibly TRBD2 for D (5 bases). The CDR3 length is 16 residues. CDR1 is LGHNA and CDR2 is YSLEER in the germline V gene. The V end lost 1 base, the J end lost 6 bases, and 17 bases lay between the germline ends. CDR3 region: CASSQVLFGGSDTQYF. CDR3 DNA sequence: TGCGCCAGCAGCCAAGTCCTCTTCGGAGGATCCGATACGCAGTATTTT.

This clone was counted between two and nine times. The V call is TRBV5-6, the J call TRBJ1-1, with no clear D. Trimming took 5 bases from V and 1 from J, leaving 12 bases between them. CDR3 length equals 14 residues. Germline CDR1 is SGHDT and CDR2 is YYEEEE. CDR3 nucleotide sequence: TGTGCCAGCAGATACAATATTCGGAACACTGAAGCTTTCTTT. This encodes CASRYNIRNTEAFF.

For this clone: The junction departs from the called germline gene at one end, perhaps through a read error. J is TRBJ2-2 and V is TRBV11-3; the D is unclear. The CDR3 has 13 amino acids. The germline CDR1 and CDR2 sequences are SGHNT and YENEEA. This CDR3 is CASSLVISGELFF. In nucleotides, the CDR3 is TGTGCCAGCAGTTTAGTTATTTCCGGGGAGCTGTTTTTT.